Sequencing of this TCR beta chain was carried out in a study of shared clonotypes between healthy human individuals. This CDR3 contains 12 residues. The germline V gene has CDR1 WSHSY and CDR2 SAAADI. Trimming removed 6 bases from V and 5 bases from J, with 11 bases in between. On this clone itself: Its specificity is not known.

Libraries were prepared by immunoSEQ multiplex PCR; TCRdb keeps only in-frame clonotypes and omits some of them. The table has about 1 million clones, 60% to 80% seen once; the top ten hold roughly 1.5%. Study-wide results and limits: Non-shared clonotypes were found to have lower generation probabilities than the clonotypes that were shared by all four of the sorted-subset donors.

The source of this sequence is a man aged 18 to 30 in good health. V usage is TRBV10-2 and J usage is TRBJ2-7, with D perhaps being TRBD1 or TRBD2 (5 bases each). Sequenced: memory CD4+ T cells sorted from blood. Subset given: CD45RA-negative fraction. The CDR3 coding sequence is TGCGCCAGCAGGGCCTGGGACCACGAGCAGTACTTC. The encoded protein is CASRAWDHEQYF.